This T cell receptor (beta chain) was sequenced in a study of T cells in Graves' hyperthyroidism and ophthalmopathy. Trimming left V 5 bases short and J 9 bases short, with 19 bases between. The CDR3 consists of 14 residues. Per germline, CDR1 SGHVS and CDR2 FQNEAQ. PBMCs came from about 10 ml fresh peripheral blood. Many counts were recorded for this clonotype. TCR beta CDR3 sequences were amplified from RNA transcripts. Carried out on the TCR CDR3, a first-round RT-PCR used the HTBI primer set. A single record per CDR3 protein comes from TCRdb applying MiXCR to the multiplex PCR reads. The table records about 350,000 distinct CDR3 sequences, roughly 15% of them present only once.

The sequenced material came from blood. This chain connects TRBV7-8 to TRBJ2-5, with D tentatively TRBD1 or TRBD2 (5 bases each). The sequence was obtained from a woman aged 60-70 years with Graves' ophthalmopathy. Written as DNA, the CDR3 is TGTGCCAGCAGCCCCGACTGGGGACGCATGGCCCAGTACTTC. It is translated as CASSPDWGRMAQYF.